Sequencing of this T cell receptor beta chain was carried out in a study of blood T cell repertoires in COVID-19. This clone has just a few counts. Method: immunoSEQ multiplex PCR; TCRdb's copy keeps in-frame clones and lacks some. The table lists some 150,000 clones, 78% of them singletons. This study enrolled people aged about 18 to 100 from about two dozen US geographic areas. All recovered Cohort 3 donors got two negative PCRs, got clearance, or saw symptom resolution. Material for sequencing was PBMCs or T cells enriched from blood (not recorded which). The sequence was obtained from a woman between 50 and 59 years old who had recovered from COVID-19.

CDR3 in DNA: TGTGCCAGCAGTGGGGGCAGGGCTGTCGCTGAAGCTTTCTTT. It codes for CASSGGRAVAEAFF. This chain links TRBV2 with TRBJ1-1, with D possibly TRBD1 on 5 matching bases. The CDR3 contains 14 residues. V was clipped by 4 bases and J by 6 bases, with 15 bases between them. CDR1 and CDR2 from the germline V gene are SNHLY and FYNNEI. The full variable domain, with the rest looked up from reference TRBV2 and TRBJ1-1, is EPEVTQTPSHQVTQMGQEVILRCVPISNHLYFYWYRQILGQKVEFLVSFYNNEISEKSEIFDDQFSVERPDGSNFTLKIRSTKLEDSAMYFCASSGGRAVAEAFFGQGTRLTVV.